Detailed here is one T cell receptor (beta chain). Its target is not known. The V and J ends lost 5 bases and 1 base respectively, with 14 bases between them. CDR1 is MDHEN, CDR2 SYDVKM, per germline. This CDR3 comprises 15 residues. This record comes from a study of radiotherapy plus CTLA-4 blockade in lung cancer. Overall study: Objective response was observed in around a sixth of patients, and disease control in about 30%. Study results and caveats: Expansion in blood of tumor-derived TCR clones was seen after radiotherapy plus ipilimumab.

The repertoire was sequenced with immunoSEQ multiplex PCR; TCRdb's copy has only in-frame clones and lacks some. The sample records about 78,000 clones, around nine tenths being singletons. This sample comprised peripheral blood, obtained from a patient treated with radiotherapy plus ipilimumab. The origin of this receptor is a human donor with non-small cell lung cancer who had stable disease on radiotherapy plus ipilimumab. This chain joins TRBV28 and TRBJ2-5; D ambiguous. The chain's CDR3 is CASSPFNWSQETQYF. The CDR3 bases are TGTGCCAGCAGTCCCTTTAATTGGAGCCAAGAGACCCAGTACTTC. Filled out from reference TRBV28 and TRBJ2-5, the complete variable domain reads DVKVTQSSRYLVKRTGEKVFLECVQDMDHENMFWYRQDPGLGLRLIYFSYDVKMKEKGDIPEGYSVSREKKERFSLILESASTNQTSMYLCASSPFNWSQETQYFGPGTRLLVL.